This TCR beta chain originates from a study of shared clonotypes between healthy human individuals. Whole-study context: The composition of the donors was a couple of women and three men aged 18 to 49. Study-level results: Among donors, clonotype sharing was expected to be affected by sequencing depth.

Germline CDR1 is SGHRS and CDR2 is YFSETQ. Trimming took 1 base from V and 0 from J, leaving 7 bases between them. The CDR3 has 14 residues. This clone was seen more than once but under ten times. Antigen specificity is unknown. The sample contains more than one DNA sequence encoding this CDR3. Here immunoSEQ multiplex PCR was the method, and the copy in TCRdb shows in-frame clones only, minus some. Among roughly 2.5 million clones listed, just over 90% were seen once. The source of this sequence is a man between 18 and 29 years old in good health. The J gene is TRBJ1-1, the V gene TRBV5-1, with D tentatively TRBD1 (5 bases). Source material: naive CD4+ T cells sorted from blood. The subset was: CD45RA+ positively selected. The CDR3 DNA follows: TGCGCCAGCAGCTTGTCAGGGATGAACACTGAAGCTTTCTTT. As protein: CASSLSGMNTEAFF.